The 25 T cell receptor beta chains in this list originate from one sample, sequenced in a study of T cell responses to AZD1222 COVID-19 vaccine. Sequenced by immunoSEQ multiplex PCR; TCRdb stores in-frame clones only, minus some. Of 85,000 to 130,000 clones in the sample, 80% to 90% were seen once. The sequences come from peripheral blood, collected on day 0 of AZD1222 vaccination. The source is an adult in good health.

The chain recombines TRBV10-3 with TRBJ1-5, with TRBD1 matching over 8 bases. Losses at the gene ends were 6 bases for V and 4 bases for J; bases not matched to a gene: 5. The CDR3 length is 14 residues. Germline CDR1 ENHRY, CDR2 SYGVKD. The CDR3 loop reads CAISQTGANQPQHF. The CDR3 DNA is TGTGCCATCAGCCAGACAGGGGCAAATCAGCCCCAGCATTTT.

The CDR3, as DNA: TGTGCCAGCAGCTCCTCAGACAGGGGTACCCGTGGCTACACCTTC. Amino acid sequence: CASSSSDRGTRGYTF. The chain is built from TRBV5-6 and TRBJ1-2; the match to TRBD1 covers 8 bases. CDR1 and CDR2 from the germline V gene are SGHDT and YYEEEE. J lost 7 bases, V lost 3 bases, and 11 bases had no gene match. The length of the CDR3 is 15 residues.

This rearrangement joins TRBV29-1 to TRBJ2-5; 8 nucleotides match TRBD1. V shed 7 bases, J shed 5 bases, and the junction held 9 bases outside the gene matches. CDR1 SQVTM and CDR2 ANQGSEA come from the germline V gene. The CDR3 consists of 13 residues. CDR3 in amino acids: CSGSAGGGETQYF. The CDR3 nucleotides are TGCAGCGGCAGCGCAGGGGGCGGCGAGACCCAGTACTTC.

This clone was counted between two and nine times. This chain uses TRBV3-1 (or the pseudogene TRBV3-2) with TRBJ2-4; no definite D call. The CDR3 sequence is 17 residues long. Germline V CDR1 and CDR2: LGHDT, YNNKEL (reference sequence). Trimming left V 0 bases short and J 1 base short, with 13 bases between. The CDR3 is CASSQEPGPIAKNIQYF. The CDR3 coding sequence is TGTGCCAGCAGCCAAGAGCCCGGGCCCATTGCCAAAAACATTCAGTACTTC.

The rearrangement joins TRBV19 to TRBJ2-7; TRBD1 matches 8 bases. Trimming cost V 6 bases and J 2 bases; bases outside gene matches: 6. The CDR3 runs 14 residues. From germline, CDR1 is LNHDA and CDR2 SQIVND (reference sequence). CDR3 nucleotide sequence: TGTGCCAGTAGCCTAAGGACAGGGACCTACGAGCAGTACTTC. Its protein is CASSLRTGTYEQYF.

This rearrangement joins TRBV11-1 to TRBJ1-1; 8 positions match TRBD1. The CDR3 loop spans 14 amino acids. Trimming at V came to 6 bases and at J to 1 base, leaving 4 bases not matched to a gene. CDR1 and CDR2 from the germline V gene are SGHAT and FQDESV (reference sequence). The CDR3 nucleotides read TGTGCCAGCAGTCGCGGACAGGGGAACACTGAAGCTTTCTTT. Translating it yields CASSRGQGNTEAFF.

The rearrangement links TRBV27 to TRBJ1-2; 7 bases align to TRBD1. This CDR3 has 16 amino acids. V lost 6 bases, J lost 8 bases, and 18 bases stayed unmatched. Germline V gene sequence: CDR1 MNHEY, CDR2 SMNVEV (reference sequence). The CDR3 reads CASRPSGQAARRGYTF. CDR3 nucleotide sequence: TGTGCCAGCAGACCAAGCGGACAGGCCGCTAGGAGAGGCTACACCTTC.

CDR3 coding DNA: TGTGCCAGCAGTCGATTGACCGACTGGGGGGAGCAGTACTTC. Translating it yields CASSRLTDWGEQYF. The chain has TRBV7-9 and TRBJ2-7; D possibly uses TRBD1 or TRBD2 (5 bases each). Trimming removed 6 bases at V and 7 bases at J, with 19 bases between. CDR1 SEHNR and CDR2 FQNEAQ come from the germline V gene (reference sequence). CDR3 length equals 14 residues.

The CDR3 coding sequence is TGTGCCAGCAGTTATCGACTATCTGGGGCCAACGTCCTGACTTTC. Protein sequence: CASSYRLSGANVLTF. The rearrangement joins TRBV6-2 or TRBV6-3 to TRBJ2-6, with a weak D call TRBD2 (5 bases). The CDR3 is 15 amino acids. Per the germline V gene, CDR1 is MNHEY and CDR2 is SVGEGT. Trimming stripped 3 bases from V and 1 base from J, with 7 bases between.

The rearrangement links TRBV6-2 or TRBV6-3 to TRBJ1-5, with D uncertain. The CDR3 loop spans 16 amino acids. Germline V CDR1 and CDR2: MNHEY, SVGEGT. V gave up 2 bases and J gave up 2 bases, with 13 bases separating them. The CDR3 sequence: CASSYARRSGNQPQHF. The CDR3 DNA reads TGTGCCAGCAGTTACGCGCGCCGGAGTGGCAATCAGCCCCAGCATTTT.

The chain joins TRBV7-2 to TRBJ2-7, with 11 bases lining up with TRBD2. V gave up 5 bases and J gave up 0 bases; unmatched junction bases: 6. CDR1 and CDR2 from the germline V gene are SGHTA and FQGNSA. The CDR3 runs 16 residues. The CDR3 nucleotides read TGTGCCAGCAGCCAAACTAGCGGGGGCTACTCCTACGAGCAGTACTTC. Translated, it gives CASSQTSGGYSYEQYF.

The chain couples TRBV10-2 to TRBJ2-2; 9 nucleotides line up with TRBD1. In germline, CDR1 is WSHSY, CDR2 SAAADI. V was clipped by 6 bases and J by 4 bases; unmatched bases: 6. The CDR3 runs 15 residues. The CDR3 DNA is TGCGCCAGCAGCCGGACAGGGGCGGGCACCGGGGAGCTGTTTTTT. Encoded protein: CASSRTGAGTGELFF.

V is TRBV30 and J is TRBJ2-1, with D perhaps TRBD2 (5 bases). The germline V gene encodes CDR1 GTSNPN and CDR2 SVGIG (reference sequence). The CDR3 totals 12 residues. V was shortened by 2 bases and J by 8 bases, with 10 bases between the two germline ends. The CDR3 bases are TGTGCCTGGAGTCGAGGGTTCGATGAGCAGTTCTTC. Its protein is CAWSRGFDEQFF.

The chain employs TRBV7-2 and TRBJ1-4, with D possibly TRBD1 on 6 matching bases. The CDR3 spans 15 residues. Looked up from germline, CDR1 is SGHTA and CDR2 is FQGNSA. Trimming removed 5 bases at V and 3 bases at J, with 13 bases between. CDR3 nucleotides: TGTGCCAGCAGCCAAAGGGCAGGGGCTAATGAAAAACTGTTTTTT. This gives the protein CASSQRAGANEKLFF.

The chain couples TRBV6-5 to TRBJ1-6, with 7 bases that match TRBD1. This CDR3 region has 14 residues. CDR1 MNHEY and CDR2 SVGAGI come from the germline V gene. Germline trimming cut 6 bases from V and 5 bases from J; bases unmatched to any gene: 4. The CDR3 sequence: CASSRGQNNSPLHF. For the CDR3, the DNA is TGTGCCAGCAGCCGGGGACAGAATAATTCACCCCTCCACTTT.

The chain carries TRBV6-2 or TRBV6-3 and TRBJ2-3, with D unresolved. Germline CDR1 is MNHEY and CDR2 is SVGEGT. Between the trimmed V and J ends, which lost 1 base and 2 bases, there was a span of 1 base. The CDR3 runs 12 residues. The CDR3: CASSYYTDTQYF. The CDR3 nucleotides are TGTGCCAGCAGTTACTACACAGATACGCAGTATTTT.

This sequence joins TRBV30 and TRBJ1-6, with D hard to call. V was shortened by 4 bases and J by 9 bases, with 13 bases between the two germline ends. Germline V gene sequence: CDR1 GTSNPN, CDR2 SVGIG (reference sequence). The CDR3 is 13 residues long. DNA for the CDR3: TGTGCCTGGACGGTGGGGTATCGTTCACCCCTCCACTTT. Translating gives CAWTVGYRSPLHF.

On this clone itself: A junction boundary mismatches the germline segment, possibly from a read error. V gene TRBV6-1 combines with J gene TRBJ1-2; D gene uncertain. This CDR3 spans 15 amino acids. Per the germline V gene, CDR1 is MNHNS and CDR2 is SASEGT. CDR3 nucleotide sequence: TGTGCCAGCATTGAAGCACCGGGAAGCCCTAATGGCTACACCTTC. Translating it yields CASIEAPGSPNGYTF.

J is TRBJ2-3 and V is TRBV30; tentative D call: TRBD1 (6 bases). Germline V CDR1 and CDR2: GTSNPN, SVGIG (reference sequence). V lost 5 bases and J lost 4, with 16 bases in between. CDR3 length: 14 amino acids. The CDR3 sequence: CAWGTGNGADTQYF. CDR3 in DNA: TGTGCCTGGGGAACAGGGAATGGAGCAGATACGCAGTATTTT. The full variable domain, completed using reference TRBV30 and TRBJ2-3, is SQTIHQWPATLVQPVGSPLSLECTVEGTSNPNLYWYRQAAGRGLQLLFYSVGIGQISSEVPQNLSASRPQDRQFILSSKKLLLSDSGFYLCAWGTGNGADTQYFGPGTRLTVL.

This rearrangement joins TRBV19 to TRBJ2-2; 9 positions match TRBD1. CDR1 and CDR2 from the germline V gene are LNHDA and SQIVND (reference sequence). The trim removed 6 bases at V and 3 bases at J, leaving 8 bases unmatched. This CDR3 spans 16 amino acids. The CDR3 coding sequence is TGTGCCAGTAGCTCCCGGACAGGGGCGGACACCGGGGAGCTGTTTTTT. This translates into CASSSRTGADTGELFF.

V and J are TRBV7-9 and TRBJ1-1; D ambiguous. Trimming pared 5 bases from V and 1 base from J, leaving 11 bases between. Germline V CDR1 and CDR2: SEHNR, FQNEAQ (reference sequence). The CDR3 runs 14 residues. Here the CDR3 reads CASSLVGRNTEAFF. In DNA form, the CDR3 reads TGTGCCAGCAGCCTAGTCGGGAGGAACACTGAAGCTTTCTTT.

This clone showed up just a few times. The chain uses TRBV4-1 and TRBJ1-1, with 8 bases identical to TRBD1. The CDR3 is made up of 13 amino acids. Germline V gives CDR1 MGHRA, CDR2 YSYEKL. V lost 4 bases, J lost 7 bases, and 5 bases stayed unmatched. The CDR3 loop reads CASSPVDRDEAFF. The DNA of the CDR3 is TGCGCCAGCAGCCCAGTGGACAGGGATGAAGCTTTCTTT.

The J gene is TRBJ2-2, the V gene TRBV12-3 or TRBV12-4; D gene ambiguous. The CDR3 sequence is 13 residues long. V was clipped by 3 bases and J by 4 bases, with 6 bases between them. CDR3 loop: CASSLQITGELFF. Here the CDR3 DNA reads TGTGCCAGCAGTTTGCAGATCACCGGGGAGCTGTTTTTT.

The table lists this clone with a count of one. This chain uses TRBV28 with TRBJ1-4; 7 bases line up with TRBD1. The trim removed 6 bases at V and 7 bases at J, leaving 11 bases unmatched. Germline V lookup: CDR1 MDHEN, CDR2 SYDVKM. This CDR3 has 15 amino acids. For the CDR3, the DNA is TGTGCCAGCAGGACTCAACCCCAGGGGGTTGAAAAACTGTTTTTT. As protein: CASRTQPQGVEKLFF.

This clone was picked up a small number of times. The chain links TRBV6-5 to TRBJ2-1; the D gene is possibly TRBD2 (6 bases). V lost 8 bases to trimming and J lost 8 bases, with 10 bases between them. This CDR3 has 11 amino acids. Germline CDR1 reads MNHEY; CDR2 reads SVGAGI. This CDR3 reads CASSRDYEQFF. CDR3 DNA: TGTGCCAGCTCCAGGGACTATGAGCAGTTCTTC.